Listed here are 18 T cell receptor beta chains from one sample, sequenced in a study of T-cell memory formation after mild COVID-19. TCRdb used MiXCR to reprocess the 5' RACE reads, holding one entry per CDR3 protein. This table has hundreds of thousands of distinct CDR3 sequences, about 22% appearing once. What was sequenced was PBMCs or a T cell subset sorted from them (not recorded which). Source of these receptors: an adult woman who had mild COVID-19 (a few samples of this study predate the infection). Cell type and time point are not known.

V and J are TRBV27 and TRBJ1-6; the match to TRBD1 covers 8 bases. Germline CDR1 is MNHEY and CDR2 is SMNVEV (reference sequence). With V trimmed by 8 bases and J by 10 bases, 19 bases remained unmatched. CDR3 length equals 17 residues. Written as DNA, the CDR3 is TGTGCCAGCTCACTTTATCGGGGGGGACAGGTCGGATCACCCCTCCACTTT. The encoded protein is CASSLYRGGQVGSPLHF.

There are a few counts of this clonotype. This sequence joins TRBV20-1 and TRBJ1-2; D ambiguous. This CDR3 is built from 13 residues. V was trimmed by 0 bases and J by 13 bases, leaving 18 bases between them. Germline values: CDR1 DFQATT, CDR2 SNEGSKA (reference sequence). The CDR3 coding sequence is TGCAGTGCTAGAGAGAATCCGGGTGCAAAAACCACCTTC. It yields the protein CSARENPGAKTTF.

In this sample, this clonotype turned up a few times. This rearrangement joins TRBV7-2 to TRBJ2-1; 12 bases match TRBD2. The CDR3 sequence is 17 residues long. CDR1 SGHTA and CDR2 FQGNSA come from the germline V gene. J was trimmed by 3 bases and V by 5 bases; bases with no gene match: 8. Here the CDR3 reads CASSLSSGLAGYNEQFF. Written as DNA, the CDR3 is TGTGCCAGCAGCCTATCATCGGGACTAGCGGGCTACAATGAGCAGTTCTTC.

The table lists this clonotype with a few counts. The J gene is TRBJ1-3, the V gene TRBV5-8; D gene ambiguous. The CDR3 is 13 residues long. Per germline, CDR1 SGHTS and CDR2 YDEGEE. Trimming removed 0 bases at V and 4 bases at J, with 5 bases between. CDR3 bases: TGTGCCAGCAGCTTGGTTCGGGGAAACACCATATATTTT. The encoded protein is CASSLVRGNTIYF.

The rearrangement links TRBV4-3 to TRBJ2-1, with D unclear. Looked up from germline, CDR1 is LGHNA and CDR2 is YSLEER. The V gene lost 4 bases and the J gene lost 6 bases, with 13 bases spanning the gap. This CDR3 has 14 residues. The CDR3: CASSLVQLSNEQFF. CDR3 in DNA: TGCGCCAGCAGCCTTGTCCAATTGTCCAATGAGCAGTTCTTC.

This clonotype was picked up many times. The junction shows a germline mismatch at one end, possibly a read error. This sequence joins TRBV9 and TRBJ2-2; 7 positions agree with TRBD1. The CDR3 length is 17 residues. Germline values: CDR1 SGDLS, CDR2 YYNGEE. The CDR3 reads CASSVSLKGANTGELFF. DNA for the CDR3: TGTGCCAGCAGCGTTAGTTTGAAGGGGGCGAATACCGGGGAGCTGTTTTTT.

In its sample, this clonotype was seen many times. The genes are TRBV4-1 and TRBJ2-3; D is perhaps TRBD1 or TRBD2 (6 bases each). CDR3 length equals 15 residues. Germline loops: CDR1 MGHRA, CDR2 YSYEKL. Trimming pared 1 base from V and 6 bases from J, leaving 14 bases between. The CDR3: CASSQVTGARDTQYF. CDR3 coding DNA: TGCGCCAGCAGCCAAGTTACGGGGGCGAGGGATACGCAGTATTTT.

A few counts support this clonotype. V gene TRBV20-1 combines with J gene TRBJ2-1; possibly TRBD2 for D (5 bases). V was clipped by 2 bases and J by 1 base, with 9 bases between them. CDR1 is DFQATT, CDR2 SNEGSKA, per germline (reference sequence). The CDR3 loop spans 14 amino acids. Here the CDR3 DNA reads TGCAGTGCTAGATTTGAGGGATCCTACAATGAGCAGTTCTTC. Translated, it gives CSARFEGSYNEQFF.

This clonotype was seen once. The rearrangement joins TRBV7-2 to TRBJ1-6, with TRBD1 matching over 10 bases. V lost 0 bases, J lost 8 bases, and 1 base stayed unmatched. The CDR3 length is 15 residues. Per the germline V gene, CDR1 is SGHTA and CDR2 is FQGNSA. The CDR3 reads CASSLADRGHSPLHF. The CDR3 coding sequence is TGTGCCAGCAGCTTAGCAGACAGGGGGCATTCACCCCTCCACTTT.

This clonotype was seen only a few times. The gene calls are TRBV4-3 and TRBJ2-3; possibly TRBD1 or TRBD2 for D (6 bases each). The CDR3 consists of 15 residues. Trimming removed 1 base at V and 8 bases at J, with 16 bases between. Looked up from germline, CDR1 is LGHNA and CDR2 is YSLEER. The CDR3 DNA reads TGCGCCAGCAGCCAAGCGGGGGCCGGGACAAGTACGCAGTATTTT. This sequence encodes CASSQAGAGTSTQYF.

This chain joins TRBV5-6 and TRBJ1-1; D remains unclear. The CDR3 has 13 amino acids. Trimming removed 4 bases at V and 3 bases at J, with 10 bases between. In germline, CDR1 is SGHDT, CDR2 YYEEEE. The CDR3 here is CASSRRSYTEAFF. The CDR3 region has the DNA TGTGCCAGCAGCCGACGGTCCTACACTGAAGCTTTCTTT.

The chain is built from TRBV7-9 and TRBJ2-1; TRBD2 matches 7 bases. The CDR3 sequence is 14 residues long. Germline V gene data show CDR1 as SEHNR and CDR2 as FQNEAQ (reference sequence). V shed 6 bases and J 6 bases; nucleotides not matched to a gene: 8. CDR3 residues: CASSSTSRLNEQFF. The DNA of the CDR3 is TGTGCCAGCAGTTCGACTAGCCGTCTCAATGAGCAGTTCTTC.

This clonotype was recorded a few times. The chain employs TRBV5-6 and TRBJ1-5, with a weak D call TRBD1 (5 bases). V was trimmed by 6 bases and J by 4 bases, leaving 14 bases between them. The V gene's germline CDR1 is SGHDT and CDR2 YYEEEE. The CDR3 runs to 14 residues. The CDR3 nucleotides read TGTGCCAGCAACGCTAGGGGAACGAATCAGCCCCAGCATTTT. As protein: CASNARGTNQPQHF.

This clonotype was detected a few times. The chain recombines TRBV30 with TRBJ2-3; D possibly matches TRBD1 or TRBD2 (5 bases each). CDR1 and CDR2 (germline): GTSNPN, SVGIG (reference sequence). This CDR3 spans 16 amino acids. V was shortened by 0 bases and J by 7 bases, with 20 bases between the two germline ends. This CDR3 reads CAWSVLGWGIVNTQYF. The CDR3 region has the DNA TGTGCCTGGAGTGTACTGGGTTGGGGGATTGTGAATACGCAGTATTTT.

This chain connects TRBV6-5 to TRBJ2-2; D gene unclear. V gave up 6 bases and J gave up 6 bases, with 11 bases separating them. This CDR3 is built from 13 residues. Germline V gene lookup returns CDR1 MNHEY and CDR2 SVGAGI. CDR3 nucleotide sequence: TGTGCCAGCAGCCCGTTTGGGTCCGGGGAGCTGTTTTTT. Protein: CASSPFGSGELFF.

J is TRBJ2-1 and V is TRBV24-1; TRBD1 aligns across 8 bases. J was trimmed by 2 bases and V by 2 bases; bases with no gene match: 10. The CDR3 contains 18 residues. The germline V gene has CDR1 KGHDR and CDR2 SFDVKD. CDR3 DNA sequence: TGTGCCACCAGTGATTCCCGACTCGGACAGGGTGCCTACAATGAGCAGTTCTTC. Protein product: CATSDSRLGQGAYNEQFF.

The V gene is TRBV5-5, the J gene TRBJ2-2; TRBD1 matches at 9 bases. V lost 6 bases, J lost 5 bases, and 5 bases stayed unmatched. The CDR3 loop spans 14 amino acids. Germline V CDR1 and CDR2: SGHKS, YYEKEE (reference sequence). CDR3 nucleotides: TGTGCCAGCAAGGGACAGGGAAGTACCGGGGAGCTGTTTTTT. Translation: CASKGQGSTGELFF.

This clonotype was observed a handful of times. The V and J genes are TRBV29-1 and TRBJ2-7; 8 nucleotides match TRBD1. The CDR3 contains 17 residues. V shed 4 bases and J 3 bases; nucleotides not matched to a gene: 17. Per germline, CDR1 SQVTM and CDR2 ANQGSEA. CDR3 nucleotides: TGCAGCGTTGGAGGGCCGGGTAGGACAGGGTCAAACTACGAGCAGTACTTC. This gives the protein CSVGGPGRTGSNYEQYF.